A single T cell receptor beta chain is shown here with its context. Germline CDR1 is KGHDR and CDR2 is SFDVKD. CDR3 length equals 15 residues. Trimming took off 4 bases at V and 4 bases at J, with 13 bases between the two ends. The sample originates from a study of blood T cell repertoires in COVID-19. Measured with immunoSEQ multiplex PCR; TCRdb has only the in-frame clones, and not every one. The table includes roughly 140,000 clones, 80% to 90% detected once. The origin of this receptor is a woman in her fifties or sixties with COVID-19, enrolled during active disease. This chain joins TRBV24-1 and TRBJ1-5, with a possible D match to TRBD1 (6 bases). The sequenced sample consisted of peripheral blood. CDR3 DNA sequence: TGTGCCACCAGTGAAACCGGACAGCTAAATCAGCCCCAGCATTTT. Translated, it gives CATSETGQLNQPQHF.